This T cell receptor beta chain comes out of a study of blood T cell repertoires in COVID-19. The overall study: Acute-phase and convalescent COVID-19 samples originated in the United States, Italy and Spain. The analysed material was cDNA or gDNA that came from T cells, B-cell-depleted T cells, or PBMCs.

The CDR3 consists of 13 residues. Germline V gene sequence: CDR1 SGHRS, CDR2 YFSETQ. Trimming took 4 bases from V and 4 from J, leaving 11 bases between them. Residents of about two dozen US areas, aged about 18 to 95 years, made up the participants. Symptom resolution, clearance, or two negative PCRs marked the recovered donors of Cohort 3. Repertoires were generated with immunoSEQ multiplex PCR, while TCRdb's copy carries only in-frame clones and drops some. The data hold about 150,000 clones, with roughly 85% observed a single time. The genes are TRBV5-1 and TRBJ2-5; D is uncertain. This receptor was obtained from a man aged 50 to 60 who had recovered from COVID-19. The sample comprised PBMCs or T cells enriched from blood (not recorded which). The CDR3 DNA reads TGCGCCAGCAGCCACCCGCAGGCAGAGACCCAGTACTTC. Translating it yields CASSHPQAETQYF.